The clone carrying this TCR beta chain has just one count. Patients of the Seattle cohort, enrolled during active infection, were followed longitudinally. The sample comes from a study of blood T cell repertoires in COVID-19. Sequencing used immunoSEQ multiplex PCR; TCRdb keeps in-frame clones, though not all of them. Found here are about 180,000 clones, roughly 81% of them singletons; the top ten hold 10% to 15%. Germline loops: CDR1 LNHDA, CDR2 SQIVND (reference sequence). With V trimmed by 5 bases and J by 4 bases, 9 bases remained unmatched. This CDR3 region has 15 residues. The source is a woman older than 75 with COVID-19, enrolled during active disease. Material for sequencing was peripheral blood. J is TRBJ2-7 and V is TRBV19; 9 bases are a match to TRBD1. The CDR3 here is CASSSDRDRAYEQYF. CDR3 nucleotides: TGTGCCAGTAGTTCCGACCGGGACAGGGCGTACGAGCAGTACTTC.